This T cell receptor beta chain was sequenced in a study of Graves' ophthalmopathy and Graves' hyperthyroidism listed by TCRdb under 2018. Regarding the study in general: Peripheral blood was collected at initial diagnosis, before any treatment. The study used TCR beta repertoire signatures to distinguish Graves' ophthalmopathy from Graves' hyperthyroidism and to predict progression to ophthalmopathy. In total, 120 to 150 blood samples were TCR-sequenced: approximately 42 ophthalmopathy, around 75 hyperthyroidism and some 17 hyperthyroidism-to-ophthalmopathy patients. To explore V-J signatures that separate ophthalmopathy from hyperthyroidism, a discovery set of 100 patients was enrolled, consisting of about 45 with ophthalmopathy and about 60 with stable hyperthyroidism. For independent validation, a separate cohort was made up of 18 hyperthyroidism patients plus 17 patients who later progressed from hyperthyroidism to ophthalmopathy. T-cell repertoires of thyroid tissue and blood were compared in about six hyperthyroidism patients. Following sample collection, hyperthyroidism patients were given methimazole at a starting dose of 30 mg daily, and ophthalmopathy patients were given high-dose intravenous methylprednisolone. The research as a whole found: In validation, the model predicted ophthalmopathy progression with 55% to 71% sensitivity and around 72% specificity; approximately 12 predicted patients were CT-confirmed with GO in a median of roughly 6.8 months. Most of the expanded thyroid clonotypes with a frequency above 0.001 were also detected in blood, and it was suggested that the thyroid immune response may be reflected by blood repertoires. The 13-signature model separated ophthalmopathy from stable hyperthyroidism with approximately 88% sensitivity and about 84% specificity in cross-validation, and 80%/75% in the test set. No statistical method was used to set the sample size in advance, and the investigators knew which group each participant was assigned to.

This clonotype was seen many times. It has no known antigen specificity. No base-level quality is on record; no much larger clone is a single base apart. Ophthalmopathy patients were characterized by moderately to severely active disease, a Clinical Activity Score of at least 3, a NOSPECS grade of at least 4, and a disease duration under 3 months. Patients with other autoimmune diseases, uncontrolled infections, pregnancy or lactation were excluded. Diagnosis was based on clinical symptoms, serum thyroxine, TRAb, thyroid ultrasound and orbital computed tomography. Using Ficoll-Paque density gradient centrifugation, PBMCs were isolated from approximately 11 ml of fresh peripheral blood. Total RNA was extracted using Trizol reagent, and RNA quality was checked on an Agilent 2100 Bioanalyzer. TCR beta CDR3 regions were amplified from RNA transcripts for repertoire sequencing. The first round was an RT-PCR using HTBI primers with the Qiagen OneStep RT-PCR kit, and this first round was followed by a second-round multiplex PCR, then size selection and purification. The libraries underwent paired-end sequencing with 100 bp reads on an Illumina HiSeq2000. The paper's data handling went like this. SOAPnuke was used for read processing, and reads with adapters, uncalled bases, a mean Phred below 15, or no exact constant-primer or identifier match were discarded. COPE v1.2.5 was used to merge the high-quality paired reads. Clonotypes were defined as unique nucleotide sequences and were aligned to IMGT TRB V, D and J references using MiTCR v1.1. Only V-J combinations with frequency above 0.0001 were analysed, covering about 99% of repertoires. A TCR clonal expansion and chaos score per V-J combination was defined as the ratio of F50 clonal expansion to chaos observed in the TCRdist matrix. Welch's t-statistics and random forest were used to reduce features to about a dozen V-J combinations, which were fed into a naive Bayes classifier. The Morisita-Horn index was used to measure how similar the thyroid and blood repertoires were. TCRdb reanalyzed the raw reads on its own, using fastp at Q25 for trimming and MiXCR for clone calling, and kept in-frame beta chains. Identical CDR3 protein sequences are pooled into one entry, listed with their most common genes and DNA. V and J calls and clone size were set by TCRdb, not the authors. The sample table contains 45,000 to 60,000 distinct CDR3 sequences; only one count was recorded for less than 55% of them. Roughly 4.7% of the sample goes to the ten largest clones.

CDR1 is given as DFQATT and CDR2 as SNEGSKA, both from the germline V gene (reference sequence). V is shortened by 3 bases, J by 6 bases, and the region joining them spans 14 bases. The CDR3 runs 13 residues from the cysteine to the phenylalanine. Left in the record is the CDR3 DNA by itself, 39 bases read in frame from the first base. What was sequenced was peripheral blood. This receptor chain uses TRBV20-1 and TRBJ1-1; tentative D gene TRBD1, with 5 bases matching. The clonotype was recovered from an adult woman with Graves' ophthalmopathy. In nucleotide form, the sequence is TGCAGTGCTAGGCAGGGAGTTCTAGCTGAAGCTTTCTTT. Translated, this gives CSARQGVLAEAFF.